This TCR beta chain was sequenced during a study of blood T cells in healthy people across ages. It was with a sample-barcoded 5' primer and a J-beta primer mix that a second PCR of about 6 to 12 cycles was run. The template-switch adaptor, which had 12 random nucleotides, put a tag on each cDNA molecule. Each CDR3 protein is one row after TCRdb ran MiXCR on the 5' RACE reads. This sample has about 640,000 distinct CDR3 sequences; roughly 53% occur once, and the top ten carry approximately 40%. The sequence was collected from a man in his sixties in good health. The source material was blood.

The CDR3 bases are TGTGCCAGCAGTTTACATCCGCAGGGGCACGATCAGCCCCAGCATTTT. This encodes CASSLHPQGHDQPQHF. The chain recombines TRBV27 with TRBJ1-5, with a weak D call TRBD1 (6 bases). Germline V lookup: CDR1 MNHEY, CDR2 SMNVEV (reference sequence). The CDR3 contains 16 residues. The V end lost 2 bases, the J end lost 5 bases, and 16 bases lay between the germline ends.